This TCR beta chain appears in the sequencing data of a study of blood T cells in healthy people across ages. Study findings and constraints: TCR beta diversity was tightly associated with the proportion of naive T cells.

In its sample, this clonotype was seen many times. What it binds is not known. The authors ran a second PCR of about 6 to 12 cycles using a sample-barcoded 5' primer and a J-beta primer mix. TCRdb re-analysed the 5' RACE reads in MiXCR, keeping a single row per CDR3 protein. The sample contains approximately 810,000 distinct CDR3 sequences, 29% of which appear only once. The sample consisted of blood. The TCR originated in a woman aged 80 or over in good health.

CDR3 region: CASSQSTGLAQYF. CDR3 DNA sequence: TGTGCCAGCAGTCAATCGACAGGGTTGGCCCAGTACTTC. The V gene is TRBV6-2 or TRBV6-3, the J gene TRBJ2-5; 7 nucleotides match TRBD1. Looked up from germline, CDR1 is MNHEY and CDR2 is SVGEGT. The CDR3 has 13 amino acids. Losses at the gene ends were 5 bases for V and 9 bases for J; bases not matched to a gene: 9.